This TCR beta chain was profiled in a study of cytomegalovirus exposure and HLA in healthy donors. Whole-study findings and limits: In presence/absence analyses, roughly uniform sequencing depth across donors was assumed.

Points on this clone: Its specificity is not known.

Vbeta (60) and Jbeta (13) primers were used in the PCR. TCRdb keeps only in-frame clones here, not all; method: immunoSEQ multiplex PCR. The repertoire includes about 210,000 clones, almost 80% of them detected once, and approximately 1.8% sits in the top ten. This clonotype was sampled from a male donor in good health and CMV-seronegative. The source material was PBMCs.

The CDR3 sequence: CASSADRDEQYF. The DNA of the CDR3 is TGTGCCAGCAGCGCCGACAGGGACGAGCAGTACTTC. V and J are TRBV7-9 and TRBJ2-7; 7 bases map to TRBD1. The CDR3 totals 12 residues. V was clipped by 5 bases and J by 5 bases; unmatched bases: 3. Per the germline V gene, CDR1 is SEHNR and CDR2 is FQNEAQ (reference sequence).